A single sample is the source of the 17 T cell receptor beta chains below, sequenced in a study of cytomegalovirus exposure and HLA in healthy donors. The PCR used 60 Vbeta and 13 Jbeta primers. The data were produced by immunoSEQ multiplex PCR, yet TCRdb's version contains in-frame clones alone and is incomplete. The sample lists about 140,000 clones; 82% were seen once. Input material: PBMCs. These receptors all stem from a male donor in good health and CMV-seronegative.

In this sample, this clone turned up a few times. The rearrangement joins TRBV4-3 to TRBJ2-1; TRBD2 agrees at 8 bases. With 4 bases clipped from V and 5 bases from J, the junction kept 7 bases outside the gene matches. This CDR3 has 15 amino acids. Germline values: CDR1 LGHNA, CDR2 YSLEER. The CDR3: CASSPFSGANNEQFF. The CDR3, as DNA: TGCGCCAGCAGCCCTTTTAGCGGGGCAAACAATGAGCAGTTCTTC.

This clone has a single count. The CDR3 spells CASSLGTGSGNTIYF. CDR3 bases: TGCGCCAGCAGCCTCGGGACAGGGAGTGGAAACACCATATATTTT. V and J are TRBV4-1 and TRBJ1-3; 9 nucleotides line up with TRBD1. From germline, CDR1 is MGHRA and CDR2 YSYEKL. The CDR3 is 15 amino acids. V was clipped by 4 bases and J by 3 bases; unmatched bases: 4.

The rearrangement uses TRBV21-1 and TRBJ2-3; the D call in the table, TRBD2, was not verified against the DNA. TRBV21-1 is a pseudogene. There are 14 residues in the CDR3. CDR3 sequence reads: CASSDRTSTDTQYF. For the CDR3, the DNA is TGTGCCAGCAGCGACCGGACTAGCACAGATACGCAGTATTTT.

The chain is built from TRBV9 and TRBJ2-1; D might be TRBD2 (6 bases). CDR3 size: 15 residues. The V end lost 0 bases, the J end lost 4 bases, and 11 bases lay between the germline ends. CDR1 and CDR2 (germline): SGDLS, YYNGEE. The CDR3 DNA sequence: TGTGCCAGCAGCGTAGTAGGTAGCGGATACAATGAGCAGTTCTTC. As protein: CASSVVGSGYNEQFF.

This clone was seen more than once but under ten times. V usage is TRBV4-3 and J usage is TRBJ2-7; 7 positions agree with TRBD2. The CDR3 is 16 residues long. CDR1 LGHNA and CDR2 YSLEER come from the germline V gene. Unmatched junction bases numbered 16, after V lost 4 bases and J lost 7 bases. The DNA of the CDR3 is TGCGCCAGCAGCCCGCGAGAGCAGGGAGGGCCCGGGGAGCAGTACTTC. Translating gives CASSPREQGGPGEQYF.

This clone appeared a single time. The CDR3 loop reads CASSITYNEQFF. The CDR3 DNA reads TGTGCCAGTAGTATCACTTACAATGAGCAGTTCTTC. The V and J genes are TRBV19 and TRBJ2-1; D gene ambiguous. This CDR3 has 12 residues. Trimming stripped 3 bases from V and 4 bases from J, with 4 bases between. Germline values: CDR1 LNHDA, CDR2 SQIVND (reference sequence).

This clone was observed once. The rearrangement joins TRBV7-9 to TRBJ1-2, with a tentative D call TRBD1 (6 bases). Germline CDR1 SEHNR, CDR2 FQNEAQ (reference sequence). This CDR3 comprises 12 residues. V lost 3 bases and J 8 bases, leaving 10 bases between the germline ends. Here the CDR3 DNA reads TGTGCCAGCAGCTTCCATGGGGGCGGCTACACCTTC. Its translation is CASSFHGGGYTF.

The rearrangement joins TRBV27 to TRBJ2-1; TRBD2 agrees at 12 bases. This CDR3 spans 16 amino acids. V dropped 5 bases and J dropped 6; count of bases not matched to a gene: 8. Germline CDR1 MNHEY, CDR2 SMNVEV (reference sequence). CDR3 in DNA: TGTGCCAGCAGTCCGACGACTAGCGGGGGATCCAATGAGCAGTTCTTC. Amino acids: CASSPTTSGGSNEQFF.

This clone was seen a few times. The chain employs TRBV5-1 and TRBJ1-2; D gene unclear. This CDR3 has 16 residues. Germline V CDR1 and CDR2: SGHRS, YFSETQ. V was clipped by 2 bases and J by 6 bases, with 20 bases between them. The CDR3 loop reads CASSFGSAGSPDGYTF. The DNA for the CDR3 is TGCGCCAGCAGCTTCGGTTCCGCAGGTTCCCCTGATGGCTACACCTTC.

This chain uses TRBV18 with TRBJ2-5; a possible D gene is TRBD1 (5 bases). V lost 6 bases and J lost 5, with 13 bases in between. Germline CDR1 and CDR2: KGHSH and LQKENI. The CDR3 runs 13 residues. This CDR3 is CASSPGQAETQYF. In nucleotides, the CDR3 is TGTGCCAGCTCGCCAGGGCAGGCGGAGACCCAGTACTTC.

This chain uses TRBV5-6 with TRBJ2-5; 8 positions agree with TRBD2. CDR1 and CDR2 (germline): SGHDT, YYEEEE. V shed 4 bases and J 11 bases; nucleotides not matched to a gene: 7. CDR3 length equals 12 residues. The CDR3 nucleotides read TGTGCCAGCAGCCGGGAGGGCGGACTTCAGTACTTC. Amino acids: CASSREGGLQYF.

J is TRBJ2-1 and V is TRBV9; D ambiguous. The CDR3 is 14 amino acids. V lost 0 bases and J lost 8, with 12 bases in between. The V gene's germline CDR1 is SGDLS and CDR2 YYNGEE. Here the CDR3 reads CASSVGANPHEQFF. As DNA, the CDR3 is TGTGCCAGCAGCGTAGGGGCCAATCCCCATGAGCAGTTCTTC.

The chain combines TRBV7-6 with TRBJ1-4; D possibly corresponds to TRBD1 (5 bases). The germline CDR1 and CDR2 sequences are SGHVS and FNYEAQ. Trimming cost V 2 bases and J 6 bases, with 13 bases left between them. The CDR3 contains 15 residues. The CDR3 loop reads CASSLFDREDEKLFF. The DNA of the CDR3 is TGTGCCAGCAGCTTATTTGACAGAGAAGATGAAAAACTGTTTTTT.

This clone was seen a few times. The chain has TRBV6-5 and TRBJ2-4; D is uncertain. Germline CDR1 MNHEY, CDR2 SVGAGI. The CDR3 contains 15 residues. Trimming pared 2 bases from V and 1 base from J, leaving 9 bases between. CDR3 region: CASSYLPVAKNIQYF. The CDR3 DNA is TGTGCCAGCAGTTACCTCCCGGTGGCCAAAAACATTCAGTACTTC.

The V gene is TRBV12-5, the J gene TRBJ2-3; no clear D. Trimming removed 1 base from V and 5 bases from J, with 10 bases in between. Germline V gene data show CDR1 as LGHNT and CDR2 as FRNRAP. This CDR3 spans 14 amino acids. The CDR3 DNA sequence: TGTGCTAGTGGTTTGGGAGGAATAGGAGATACGCAGTATTTT. This encodes CASGLGGIGDTQYF.

This clone was detected only a few times. The chain carries TRBV7-3 and TRBJ1-1; D ambiguous. CDR3 length equals 13 residues. Germline values: CDR1 SGHTA, CDR2 FQGTGA. The ends were cut back, 4 bases at V and 6 bases at J, with 12 bases in the middle. The CDR3 region is CASSSSTSSEAFF. CDR3 bases: TGTGCCAGCAGCTCCTCAACTTCATCTGAAGCTTTCTTT.

The J gene is TRBJ2-7, the V gene TRBV19, with TRBD1 matching over 8 bases. The junction had 12 bases not matched to a gene; V was cut back by 3 bases and J by 5 bases. Germline CDR1 and CDR2: LNHDA and SQIVND (reference sequence). This CDR3 is built from 16 residues. Written as DNA, the CDR3 is TGTGCCAGTAGTATCTTCATCGACAGGGGTGGGCACGAGCAGTACTTC. Translated, it gives CASSIFIDRGGHEQYF.